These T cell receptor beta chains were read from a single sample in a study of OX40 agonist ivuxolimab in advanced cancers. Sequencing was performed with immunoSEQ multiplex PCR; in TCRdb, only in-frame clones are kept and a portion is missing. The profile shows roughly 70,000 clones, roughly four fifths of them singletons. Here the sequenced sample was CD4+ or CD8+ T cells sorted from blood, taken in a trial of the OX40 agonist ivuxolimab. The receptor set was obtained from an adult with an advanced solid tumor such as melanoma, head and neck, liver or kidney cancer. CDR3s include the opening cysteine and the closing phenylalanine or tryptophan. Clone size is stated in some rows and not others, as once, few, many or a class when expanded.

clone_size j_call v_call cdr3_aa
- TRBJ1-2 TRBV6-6 CASRDSRYGYTF
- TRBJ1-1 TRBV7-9 CASSLLVGGTEAFF
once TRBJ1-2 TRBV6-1 CASSEGLRTAGRVRGYTF
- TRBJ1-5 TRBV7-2 CASSKTGGGQPQHF
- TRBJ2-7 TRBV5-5 CASSLSGTTYEQYF
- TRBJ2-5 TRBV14 CASSQEGLGSWTQYF
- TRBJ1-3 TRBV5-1 CASSLGSGSGNTIYF
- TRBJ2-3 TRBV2 CASSEPTAADTQYF
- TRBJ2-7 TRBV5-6 CASSLTGNNYEQYF
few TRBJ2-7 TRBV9 CASSPGTSGYWDEQYF
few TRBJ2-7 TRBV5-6 CASSLGVTREQYF
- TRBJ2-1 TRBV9 CASSADSYNEQFF
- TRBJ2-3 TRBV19 CASSNTDTQYF
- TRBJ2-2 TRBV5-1 CASSLARGTGELFF
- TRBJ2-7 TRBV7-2 CASSSWTDYEQYF
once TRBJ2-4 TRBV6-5 CASTNRDSNIQYF